The clone carrying this T cell receptor beta chain was seen a handful of times. Its target is not known. The sample belongs to a study of T cells after yellow fever vaccination. Study summary: Low-cell-number fractions were prepared with SMART-Seq v4 Ultra Low Input. Study findings and constraints: The study re-detected most primary-vaccination clones after the booster (approximately 96% CD4, roughly 90% CD8). Although most clonotypes did not, a small share appeared in both CD4 and CD8 compartments.

CDR1 LGHNA and CDR2 YNFKEQ come from the germline V gene. The CDR3 is 14 amino acids. V lost 1 base, J lost 5 bases, and 11 bases lay in between. TCRdb reprocessed the 5' RACE reads via MiXCR and lists one record per CDR3 protein. Here the sample spans around 310,000 distinct CDR3 sequences, 8.7% being singletons. The source material was PBMCs, sampled on the day of the first yellow fever vaccination. The clonotype comes from a young man who received the YFV17D yellow fever vaccine. The chain employs TRBV4-2 and TRBJ2-5, with D hard to call. The DNA of the CDR3 is TGTGCCAGCAGCCAAGGGCCCTCCTTGGAGACCCAGTACTTC. Translating it yields CASSQGPSLETQYF.